Detailed here is one T cell receptor (beta chain). Its specificity is not known. A process of 5'RACE template switching, which added a universal primer site and UMIs, was used to make TCR cDNA. One entry per CDR3 protein, called by TCRdb with MiXCR from the 5' RACE reads. The profile shows over 300,000 distinct CDR3 sequences, roughly 7% of them singletons. The data were obtained in a study of T cells after yellow fever vaccination. Study background: Some fractions had low cell numbers, and these were prepared with SMART-Seq v4 Ultra Low Input.

Trimming pared 5 bases from V and 1 base from J, leaving 15 bases between. There are 15 residues in the CDR3. From germline, CDR1 is SGDLS and CDR2 YYNGEE. Study-wide results and caveats: Post-booster repertoires again held most primary-vaccination clones (just under 97% CD4, just under 90% CD8). It was a small share of clonotypes that appeared in both CD4 and CD8 compartments.

The material was PBMCs, obtained about 41 days after the first yellow fever vaccination. The TCR sequence derives from a man between 18 and 29 years old who received the YFV17D yellow fever vaccine. V is TRBV9 and J is TRBJ2-5; D assignment may be TRBD1 or TRBD2 (5 bases each). Here the CDR3 reads CASSDGGDPQETQYF. CDR3 bases: TGTGCCAGCAGTGACGGTGGGGACCCCCAAGAGACCCAGTACTTC.